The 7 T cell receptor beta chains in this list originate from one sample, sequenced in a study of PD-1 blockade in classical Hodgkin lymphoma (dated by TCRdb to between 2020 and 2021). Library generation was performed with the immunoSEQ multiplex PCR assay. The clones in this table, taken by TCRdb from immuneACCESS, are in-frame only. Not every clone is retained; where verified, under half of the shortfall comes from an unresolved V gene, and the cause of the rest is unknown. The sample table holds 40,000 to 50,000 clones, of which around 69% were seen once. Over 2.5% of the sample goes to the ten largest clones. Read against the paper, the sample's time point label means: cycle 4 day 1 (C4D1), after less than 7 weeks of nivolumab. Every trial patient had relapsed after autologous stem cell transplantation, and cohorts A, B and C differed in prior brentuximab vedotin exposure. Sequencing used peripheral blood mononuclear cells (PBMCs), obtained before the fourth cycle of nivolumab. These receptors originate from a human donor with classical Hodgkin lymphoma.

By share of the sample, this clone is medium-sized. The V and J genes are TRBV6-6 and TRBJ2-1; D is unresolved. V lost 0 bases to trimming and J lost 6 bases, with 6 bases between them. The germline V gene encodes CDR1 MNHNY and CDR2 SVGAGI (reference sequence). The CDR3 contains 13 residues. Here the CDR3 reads CASSYSNANEQFF. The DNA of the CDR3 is TGTGCCAGCAGTTACTCGAATGCCAATGAGCAGTTCTTC.

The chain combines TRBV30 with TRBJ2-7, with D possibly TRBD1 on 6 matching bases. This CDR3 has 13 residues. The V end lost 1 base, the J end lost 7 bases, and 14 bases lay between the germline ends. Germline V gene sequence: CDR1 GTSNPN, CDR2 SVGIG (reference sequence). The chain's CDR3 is CAWSAGVQGEQYF. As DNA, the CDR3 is TGTGCCTGGAGTGCAGGGGTTCAAGGAGAGCAGTACTTC.

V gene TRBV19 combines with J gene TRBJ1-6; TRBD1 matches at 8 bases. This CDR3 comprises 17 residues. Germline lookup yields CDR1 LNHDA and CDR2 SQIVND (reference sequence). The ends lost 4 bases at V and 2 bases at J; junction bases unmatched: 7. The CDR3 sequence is CASSKPRGQAYNSPLHF. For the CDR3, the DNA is TGTGCCAGTAGTAAACCCAGGGGACAGGCCTATAATTCACCCCTCCACTTT.

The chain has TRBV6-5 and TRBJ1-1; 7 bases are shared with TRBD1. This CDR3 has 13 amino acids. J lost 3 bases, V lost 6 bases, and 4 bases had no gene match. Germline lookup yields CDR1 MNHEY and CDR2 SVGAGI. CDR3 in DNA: TGTGCCAGCAGGATTGGACAGGACACTGAAGCTTTCTTT. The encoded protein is CASRIGQDTEAFF.

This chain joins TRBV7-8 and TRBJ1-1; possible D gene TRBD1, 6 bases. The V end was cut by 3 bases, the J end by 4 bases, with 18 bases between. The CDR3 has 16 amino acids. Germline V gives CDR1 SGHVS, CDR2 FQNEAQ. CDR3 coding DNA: TGTGCCAGCAGCTTTATGGAGGGTGAGGGGGTCACTGAAGCTTTCTTT. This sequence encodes CASSFMEGEGVTEAFF.

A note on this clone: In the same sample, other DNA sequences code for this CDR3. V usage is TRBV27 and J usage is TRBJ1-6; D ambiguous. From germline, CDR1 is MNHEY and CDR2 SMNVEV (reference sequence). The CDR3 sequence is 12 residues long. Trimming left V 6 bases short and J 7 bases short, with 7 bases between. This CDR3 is CASSRANSPLHF. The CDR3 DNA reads TGTGCCAGCAGCCGGGCCAATTCACCCCTCCACTTT.

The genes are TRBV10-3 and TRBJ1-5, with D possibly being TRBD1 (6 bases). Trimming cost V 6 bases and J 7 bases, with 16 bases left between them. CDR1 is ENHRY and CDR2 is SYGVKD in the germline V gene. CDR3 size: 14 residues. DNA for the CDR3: TGTGCCATCAGCTTCTCAGGTGGGACACAGCCCCAGCATTTT. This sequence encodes CAISFSGGTQPQHF.